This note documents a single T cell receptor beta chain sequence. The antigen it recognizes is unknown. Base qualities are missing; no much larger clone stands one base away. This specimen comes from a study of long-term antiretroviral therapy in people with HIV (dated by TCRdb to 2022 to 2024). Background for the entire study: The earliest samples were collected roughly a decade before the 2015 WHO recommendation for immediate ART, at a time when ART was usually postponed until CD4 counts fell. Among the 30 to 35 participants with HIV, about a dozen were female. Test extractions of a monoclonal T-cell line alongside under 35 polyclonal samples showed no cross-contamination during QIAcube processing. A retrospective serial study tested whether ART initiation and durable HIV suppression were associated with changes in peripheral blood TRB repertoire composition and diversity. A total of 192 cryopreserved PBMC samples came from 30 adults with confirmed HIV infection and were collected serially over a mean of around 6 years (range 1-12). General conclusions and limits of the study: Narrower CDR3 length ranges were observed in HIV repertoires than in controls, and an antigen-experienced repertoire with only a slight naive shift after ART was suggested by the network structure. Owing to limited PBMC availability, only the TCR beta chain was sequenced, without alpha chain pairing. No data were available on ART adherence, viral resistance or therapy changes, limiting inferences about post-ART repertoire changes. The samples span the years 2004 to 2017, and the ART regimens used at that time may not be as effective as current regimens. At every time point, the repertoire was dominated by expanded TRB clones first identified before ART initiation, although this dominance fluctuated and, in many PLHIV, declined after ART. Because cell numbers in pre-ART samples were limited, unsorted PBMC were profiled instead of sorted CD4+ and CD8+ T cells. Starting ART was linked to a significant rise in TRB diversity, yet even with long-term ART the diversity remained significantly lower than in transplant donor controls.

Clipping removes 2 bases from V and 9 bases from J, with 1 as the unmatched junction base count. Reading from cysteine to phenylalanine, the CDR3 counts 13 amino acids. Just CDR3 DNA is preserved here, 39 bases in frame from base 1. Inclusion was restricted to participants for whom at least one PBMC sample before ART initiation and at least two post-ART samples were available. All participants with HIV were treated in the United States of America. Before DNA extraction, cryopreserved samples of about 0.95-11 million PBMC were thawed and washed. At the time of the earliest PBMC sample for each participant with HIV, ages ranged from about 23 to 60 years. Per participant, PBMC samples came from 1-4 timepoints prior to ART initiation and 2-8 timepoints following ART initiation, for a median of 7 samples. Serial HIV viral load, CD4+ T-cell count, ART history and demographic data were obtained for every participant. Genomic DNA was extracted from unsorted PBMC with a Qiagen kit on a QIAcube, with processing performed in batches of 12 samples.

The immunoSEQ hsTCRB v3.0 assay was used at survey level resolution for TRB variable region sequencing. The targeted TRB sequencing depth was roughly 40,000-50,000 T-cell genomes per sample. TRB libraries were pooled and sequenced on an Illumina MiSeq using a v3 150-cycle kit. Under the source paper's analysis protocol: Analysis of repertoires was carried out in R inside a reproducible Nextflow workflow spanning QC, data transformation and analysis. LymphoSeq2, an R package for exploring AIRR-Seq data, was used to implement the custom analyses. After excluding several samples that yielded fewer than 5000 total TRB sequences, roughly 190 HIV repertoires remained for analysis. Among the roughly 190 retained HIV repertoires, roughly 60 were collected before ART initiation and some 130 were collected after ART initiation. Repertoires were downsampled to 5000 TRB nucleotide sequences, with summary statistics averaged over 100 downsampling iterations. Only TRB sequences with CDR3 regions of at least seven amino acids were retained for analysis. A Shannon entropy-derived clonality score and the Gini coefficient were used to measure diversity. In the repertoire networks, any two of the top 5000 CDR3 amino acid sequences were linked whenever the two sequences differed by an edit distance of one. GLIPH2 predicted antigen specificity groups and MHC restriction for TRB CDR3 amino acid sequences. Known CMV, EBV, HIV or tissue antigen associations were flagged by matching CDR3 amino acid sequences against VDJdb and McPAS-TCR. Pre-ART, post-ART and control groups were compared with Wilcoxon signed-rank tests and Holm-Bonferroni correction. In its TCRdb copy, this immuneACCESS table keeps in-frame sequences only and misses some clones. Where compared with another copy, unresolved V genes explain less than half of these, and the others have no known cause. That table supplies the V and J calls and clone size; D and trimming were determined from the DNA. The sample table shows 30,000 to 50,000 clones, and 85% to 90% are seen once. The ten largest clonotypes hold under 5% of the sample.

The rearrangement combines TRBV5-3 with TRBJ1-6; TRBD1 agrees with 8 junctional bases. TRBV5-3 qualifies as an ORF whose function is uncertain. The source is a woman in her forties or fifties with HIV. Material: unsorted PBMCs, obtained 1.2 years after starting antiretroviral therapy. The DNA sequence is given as TGTGCCAGAAGCTTCAGGGGGCCTTCACCCCTCCACTTT. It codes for CARSFRGPSPLHF.